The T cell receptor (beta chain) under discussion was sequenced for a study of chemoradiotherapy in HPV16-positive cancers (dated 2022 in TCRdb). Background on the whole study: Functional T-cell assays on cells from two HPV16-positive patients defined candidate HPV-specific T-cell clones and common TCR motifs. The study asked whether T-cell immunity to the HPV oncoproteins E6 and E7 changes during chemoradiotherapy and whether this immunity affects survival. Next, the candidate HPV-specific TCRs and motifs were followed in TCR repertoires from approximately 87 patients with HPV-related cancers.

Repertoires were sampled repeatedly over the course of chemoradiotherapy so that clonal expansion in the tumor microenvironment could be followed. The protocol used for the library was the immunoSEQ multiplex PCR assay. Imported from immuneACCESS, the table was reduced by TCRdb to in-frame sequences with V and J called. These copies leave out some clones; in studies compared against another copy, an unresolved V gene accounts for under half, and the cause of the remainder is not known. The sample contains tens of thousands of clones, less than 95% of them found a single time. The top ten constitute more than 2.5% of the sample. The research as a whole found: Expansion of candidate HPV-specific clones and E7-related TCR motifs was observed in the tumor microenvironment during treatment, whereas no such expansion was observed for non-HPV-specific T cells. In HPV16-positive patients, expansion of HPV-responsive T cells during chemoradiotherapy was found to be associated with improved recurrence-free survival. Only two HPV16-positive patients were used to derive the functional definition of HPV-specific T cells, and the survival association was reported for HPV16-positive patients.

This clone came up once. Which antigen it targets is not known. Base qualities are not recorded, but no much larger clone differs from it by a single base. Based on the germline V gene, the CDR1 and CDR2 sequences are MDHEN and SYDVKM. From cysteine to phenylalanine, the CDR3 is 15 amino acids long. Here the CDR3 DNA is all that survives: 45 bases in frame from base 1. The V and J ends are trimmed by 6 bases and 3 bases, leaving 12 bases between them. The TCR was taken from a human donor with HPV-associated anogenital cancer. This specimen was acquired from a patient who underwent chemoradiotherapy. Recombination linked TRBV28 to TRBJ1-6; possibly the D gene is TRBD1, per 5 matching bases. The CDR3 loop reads CASRGGGIYNSPLHF. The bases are TGTGCCAGCAGGGGGGGAGGCATCTATAATTCACCCCTCCACTTT.